These T cell receptor beta chains were read from a single sample in a study of blood T cell repertoires in COVID-19. Here immunoSEQ multiplex PCR was the method, and the copy in TCRdb shows in-frame clones only, minus some. This sample has roughly 380,000 clones; 70% to 90% occur once, and the top ten carry around 1.5%. Sequencing used peripheral blood. The receptors stem from a woman aged 40 to 50 with COVID-19, enrolled during active disease. Both conserved end residues are part of each CDR3. A D gene is named only where the DNA matches it firmly. Size tells how often a clone was seen (once, few, many) or the class of an expanded clone, and some rows leave it out.

V	D	J	size	DNA	CDR3
TRBV6-1	.	TRBJ2-7	.	TGTGCCAGCAGTGATCCTAGCTACGAGCAGTACTTC	CASSDPSYEQYF
TRBV28	.	TRBJ2-1	.	TGTGCCAGTGGTAGAAGCTCCTACAATGAGCAGTTCTTC	CASGRSSYNEQFF
TRBV30	TRBD1	TRBJ1-6	.	TGTGCCTGGAGACCGGGACAGGGGAATTCACCCCTCCACTTT	CAWRPGQGNSPLHF
TRBV18	.	TRBJ2-7	.	TGTGCCAGCTCACCCCAGGGACAACTTTCCTACGAGCAGTACTTC	CASSPQGQLSYEQYF
TRBV27	.	TRBJ1-2	.	TGTGCCAGCAGTTTAAGCCCAGACACCTATGGCTACACCTTC	CASSLSPDTYGYTF
TRBV11-2	TRBD1	TRBJ2-4	few	TGTGCCAGCAGCTTTACTGAGTGGACAGGGGAGAACATTCAGTACTTC	CASSFTEWTGENIQYF
TRBV2	TRBD1	TRBJ1-4	.	TGTGCCAGCAGTCGGGACAGAGGGAATGAAAAACTGTTTTTT	CASSRDRGNEKLFF
TRBV9	TRBD2	TRBJ2-1	.	TGTGCCAGCAGCGTACTCAGCGGGAGCCAGAATGAGCAGTTCTTC	CASSVLSGSQNEQFF
TRBV3-1/TRBV3-2	.	TRBJ2-1	.	TGTGCCAGCAGCCCGTCCCCGCGAGGGAATGAGCAGTTCTTC	CASSPSPRGNEQFF
TRBV30	TRBD1	TRBJ2-2	.	TGTGCCTGGAGTGAAGGGACAGGGACCGGGGAGCTGTTTTTT	CAWSEGTGTGELFF
TRBV28	.	TRBJ2-7	.	TGTGCCAGCAGGGCTTTGGTGTTCTCCTACGAGCAGTACTTC	CASRALVFSYEQYF
TRBV7-9	TRBD1	TRBJ1-3	.	TGTGCCAGCAGCCTTAGGCCGGGACAGGCGAACTCTGGAAACACCATATATTTT	CASSLRPGQANSGNTIYF
TRBV4-1	TRBD1	TRBJ1-1	.	TGCGCCAGCAGCCTTCGGACAGGGTCGCTTGAAGCTTTCTTT	CASSLRTGSLEAFF
TRBV7-2	TRBD1	TRBJ1-3	.	TGTGCCAGCAGCTTAGGGAGGGGGCCTGGAAACACCATATATTTT	CASSLGRGPGNTIYF
TRBV5-1	TRBD2	TRBJ2-1	once	TGCGCCAGCAGCTCCCGGACTAGCGGAAACAATGAGCAGTTCTTC	CASSSRTSGNNEQFF
TRBV7-2	.	TRBJ2-7	.	TGTGCCAGCAGCTTAGCGCAGGGCTACGAGCAGTACTTC	CASSLAQGYEQYF
TRBV27	.	TRBJ2-7	.	TGTGCCAGCAGGGCCGCCTCCTACGAGCAGTACTTC	CASRAASYEQYF
TRBV30	TRBD1	TRBJ1-6	.	TGTGCCTGGAGTGTATTGGACAGGGGTAATTCACCCCTCCACTTT	CAWSVLDRGNSPLHF
TRBV30	TRBD2	TRBJ2-1	once	TGTGCCTGCCCACCGCCTAGCGGGAGGGCCCATGAGCAGTTCTTC	CACPPPSGRAHEQFF
TRBV19	.	TRBJ1-5	.	TGTGCCAGTAGTATAACAGATCAGCCCCAGCATTTT	CASSITDQPQHF
TRBV28	TRBD1	TRBJ1-5	.	TGTGCCAGCAGACCGGGGACAGGGTCGAGGACAAATCAGCCCCAGCATTTT	CASRPGTGSRTNQPQHF
TRBV25-1	.	TRBJ1-2	.	TGTGCCAGCAGTGAATTAGGAGGGGATGGCTACACCTTC	CASSELGGDGYTF
TRBV5-4	TRBD2	TRBJ2-2	.	TGTGCCAGCAGCCCCGGACTAGCGGGGGGGAAGGACACCGGGGAGCTGTTTTTT	CASSPGLAGGKDTGELFF
TRBV9	.	TRBJ1-1	.	TGTGCCAGCAGCGTAGGCAGGGCCGGGGGGACTGAAGCTTTCTTT	CASSVGRAGGTEAFF
TRBV18	TRBD2	TRBJ2-2	.	TGTGCCAGCCGTAGGGGACTAGCGGGAACTAACACCGGGGAGCTGTTTTTT	CASRRGLAGTNTGELFF
TRBV19	TRBD1	TRBJ2-7	.	TGTGCCAGTAGTACCCGGACAGGGGCACCCTTCTACGAGCAGTACTTC	CASSTRTGAPFYEQYF
TRBV6-5	.	TRBJ2-1	.	TGTGCCAGCAGTTATAGAGAGGTTTACAATGAGCAGTTCTTC	CASSYREVYNEQFF
TRBV19	TRBD1	TRBJ1-2	.	TGTGCCAGCGGACCGGGACAGGGGATACCGGGCTACACCTTC	CASGPGQGIPGYTF
TRBV18	TRBD2	TRBJ2-2	.	TGTGCCAGCTCACCACGAGCGGGGAGGACGATCACCGGGGAGCTGTTTTTT	CASSPRAGRTITGELFF
TRBV28	TRBD1	TRBJ1-5	.	TGTGCCAGCAGTCCAAAGCGGGTGGACAGGGGTCAGCCCCAGCATTTT	CASSPKRVDRGQPQHF
TRBV4-2	TRBD1	TRBJ1-4	.	TGTGCCAGCAGCCAAGGGATGAGACAGGGCGAAAAACTGTTTTTT	CASSQGMRQGEKLFF
TRBV4-3	.	TRBJ2-7	.	TGCGCCAGCAGCCAAGCTCGAATCAGCTACGAGCAGTACTTC	CASSQARISYEQYF
TRBV4-3	TRBD2	TRBJ2-3	.	TGCGCCAGCAGCTCGCGAACTAGCGGGGGAACAGATACGCAGTATTTT	CASSSRTSGGTDTQYF
TRBV7-6	TRBD2	TRBJ2-7	.	TGTGCCAGCAGTTCACGGGGGGACCCAGGGTCCTACGAGCAGTACTTC	CASSSRGDPGSYEQYF
TRBV9	TRBD1	TRBJ2-1	.	TGTGCCAGCAGCGCTCAGGGGGACCCCTACAATGAGCAGTTCTTC	CASSAQGDPYNEQFF
TRBV19	.	TRBJ2-1	.	TGTGCCAGTAGTACCTATAGCGGTAATGAGCAGTTCTTC	CASSTYSGNEQFF
TRBV6-5	TRBD1	TRBJ2-3	.	TGTGCCAGCGCAGGGGGATCAGATACGCAGTATTTT	CASAGGSDTQYF
TRBV18	TRBD1	TRBJ2-5	.	TGTGCCAGCTCACCTACCCAGACAGGGGGCACAAAGACCCAGTACTTC	CASSPTQTGGTKTQYF
TRBV4-1	TRBD1	TRBJ2-7	once	TGCGCCAGCAGCCGAGACATGACAGGGACCTACGAGCAGTACTTC	CASSRDMTGTYEQYF
TRBV19	.	TRBJ1-5	.	TGTGCCACCCACACTTCGAGACAGTCCCATAGCAATCAGCCCCAGCATTTT	CATHTSRQSHSNQPQHF
TRBV5-4	.	TRBJ2-3	.	TGTGCCAGCAGCATCGAGACTCACACAGATACGCAGTATTTT	CASSIETHTDTQYF
TRBV4-3	.	TRBJ1-2	few	TGCGCCAGCAGCCAAGATCCGCAGGGGTTCGGAGGCTACACCTTC	CASSQDPQGFGGYTF
TRBV7-2	.	TRBJ1-5	.	TGTGCCAGCAGCCCTTTGGGCGGGGCAGAGCCCCAGCATTTT	CASSPLGGAEPQHF
TRBV9	.	TRBJ2-1	.	TGTGCCAGCAGCGTAGGTTGGACAACAAACAATGAGCAGTTCTTC	CASSVGWTTNNEQFF
TRBV5-6	.	TRBJ1-2	once	TGTGCCAGCAGCTTCACAGGAGACTATGGCTACACCTTC	CASSFTGDYGYTF
TRBV19	TRBD2	TRBJ2-2	.	TGTGCCAGTATCCCGAGCGGGAGGTGGACCGGGGAGCTGTTTTTT	CASIPSGRWTGELFF
TRBV5-4	TRBD1	TRBJ2-7	.	TGTGCCAGCAGCTCCCGGGACAGGGGGAACGAGCAGTACTTC	CASSSRDRGNEQYF
TRBV9	TRBD1	TRBJ1-2	.	TGTGCCAGCAGCGTGGACCACAGGGGTTATGGCTACACCTTC	CASSVDHRGYGYTF
TRBV7-6	TRBD2	TRBJ2-3	.	TGTGCCAGCAGCCCAGTCAAGCGGGGGCTTGTAGATACGCAGTATTTT	CASSPVKRGLVDTQYF
TRBV11-1	TRBD1	TRBJ1-1	few	TGTGCCAGCAGCTTGGGGACAGCCACTGAAGCTTTCTTT	CASSLGTATEAFF
TRBV7-2	.	TRBJ1-1	.	TGTGCCAGCAGCTTAATCCAGGGGAACACTGAAGCTTTCTTT	CASSLIQGNTEAFF